The 14 T cell receptor beta chains below all came from one sample that was sequenced in a study of blood T cell repertoires in COVID-19. The data were produced by immunoSEQ multiplex PCR, yet TCRdb's version contains in-frame clones alone and is incomplete. This table has a few hundred thousand clones, more than 75% appearing once. Sequencing was done on a sample of peripheral blood. These TCRs come from a woman between 65 and 79 years old with COVID-19, enrolled during active disease.

This chain uses TRBV2 with TRBJ1-2; 11 bases match TRBD1. The V gene's germline CDR1 is SNHLY and CDR2 FYNNEI. This CDR3 has 13 amino acids. Trimming cost V 10 bases and J 4 bases; bases outside gene matches: 5. CDR3 nucleotide sequence: TGTGCCACGGGACAGGGGGGCGTCTATGGCTACACCTTC. Translation gives CATGQGGVYGYTF.

V gene TRBV5-4 combines with J gene TRBJ2-1, with 8 positions matching TRBD2. V trimming: 4 bases; J trimming: 8 bases; junction bases outside the gene matches: 14. Germline-derived CDR1 and CDR2 are SGHNT and YYREEE (reference sequence). The CDR3 is 16 residues long. CDR3 amino acids: CASSPGTSALSHEQFF. In nucleotides, the CDR3 is TGTGCCAGCAGCCCAGGGACTAGTGCTCTCAGTCATGAGCAGTTCTTC.

V gene TRBV9 combines with J gene TRBJ1-2; 7 bases align to TRBD1. CDR1 and CDR2 from the germline V gene are SGDLS and YYNGEE. With V trimmed by 4 bases and J by 3 bases, 6 bases remained unmatched. The CDR3 totals 14 residues. The CDR3 loop is CASSRQGADYGYTF. In DNA, the CDR3 is TGTGCCAGCAGCCGACAGGGAGCTGACTATGGCTACACCTTC.

The rearrangement links TRBV19 to TRBJ1-2; 10 bases match TRBD1. With 7 bases clipped from V and 5 bases from J, the junction kept 7 bases outside the gene matches. Germline loops: CDR1 LNHDA, CDR2 SQIVND (reference sequence). The CDR3 is 14 amino acids. The CDR3: CASTPTGGRYGYTF. The CDR3 DNA follows: TGTGCCAGTACCCCGACAGGGGGCCGGTATGGCTACACCTTC.

This CDR3 is CASSRGVGTGATNYGYTF. CDR3 DNA: TGTGCCAGCAGCCGGGGGGTCGGGACAGGGGCCACTAACTATGGCTACACCTTC. The chain uses TRBV11-2 and TRBJ1-2; 10 bases fit TRBD1. CDR1 SGHAT and CDR2 FQNNGV come from the germline V gene. This CDR3 region has 18 residues. Trimming removed 5 bases from V and 0 bases from J; junction bases left unmatched: 12.

In its sample, this clone was seen once. The chain has TRBV4-2 and TRBJ2-1, with D possibly TRBD2 on 6 matching bases. The germline V gene encodes CDR1 LGHNA and CDR2 YNFKEQ. CDR3 length equals 17 residues. V was shortened by 5 bases and J by 0 bases, with 17 bases between the two germline ends. The CDR3 spells CASSSRRGTVSYNEQFF. CDR3 nucleotide sequence: TGTGCCAGCAGCTCCCGGCGGGGCACTGTCTCCTACAATGAGCAGTTCTTC.

The V and J genes are TRBV24-1 and TRBJ1-1, with 10 bases that match TRBD1. Trimming removed 5 bases from V and 4 bases from J; junction bases left unmatched: 6. Germline V gives CDR1 KGHDR, CDR2 SFDVKD. The CDR3 consists of 15 residues. The CDR3 loop is CATSGAGQGVTEAFF. DNA for the CDR3: TGTGCCACCAGTGGGGCTGGACAGGGGGTCACTGAAGCTTTCTTT.

The J gene is TRBJ2-2, the V gene TRBV5-1; maybe TRBD1 (5 bases). Between the trimmed V and J ends, which lost 3 bases and 4 bases, there was a span of 16 bases. Germline V gives CDR1 SGHRS, CDR2 YFSETQ. This CDR3 has 16 amino acids. The CDR3 here is CASSSPGRAGTGELFF. CDR3 DNA: TGCGCCAGCAGCTCCCCAGGCAGGGCCGGCACCGGGGAGCTGTTTTTT. The full variable domain, with the rest looked up from reference TRBV5-1 and TRBJ2-2, is KAGVTQTPRYLIKTRGQQVTLSCSPISGHRSVSWYQQTPGQGLQFLFEYFSETQRNKGNFPGRFSGRQFSNSRSEMNVSTLELGDSALYLCASSSPGRAGTGELFFGEGSRLTVL.

The V gene is TRBV7-2, the J gene TRBJ2-1; 8 bases are a match to TRBD2. Germline values: CDR1 SGHTA, CDR2 FQGNSA. The V and J ends lost 5 bases and 8 bases, in that order; junction bases with no gene match: 14. The CDR3 has 16 amino acids. The CDR3 is CASSSRGTRSFDEQFF. The CDR3 DNA reads TGTGCCAGCAGCAGCCGCGGGACTAGGTCATTCGATGAGCAGTTCTTC.

The rearrangement joins TRBV5-6 to TRBJ1-2; D is ambiguous. V was trimmed by 0 bases and J by 5 bases, leaving 11 bases between them. This CDR3 comprises 14 residues. The germline V gene has CDR1 SGHDT and CDR2 YYEEEE. Here the CDR3 DNA reads TGTGCCAGCAGCTTGGGAGAGCTTGGTTATGGCTACACCTTC. Residues: CASSLGELGYGYTF.

The chain uses TRBV27 and TRBJ2-1; TRBD2 agrees at 9 bases. The CDR3 loop spans 17 amino acids. The V segment lost 6 bases and the J segment 4 bases; nucleotides outside the gene matches: 13. The germline CDR1 and CDR2 sequences are MNHEY and SMNVEV (reference sequence). The CDR3 is CASSPELAGTFYNEQFF. The CDR3 DNA reads TGTGCCAGCAGCCCCGAACTAGCGGGTACCTTTTACAATGAGCAGTTCTTC.

Only one count was recorded for this clone. The V gene is TRBV6-5, the J gene TRBJ2-7; TRBD1 agrees at 7 bases. Germline V CDR1 and CDR2: MNHEY, SVGAGI. V lost 6 bases to trimming and J lost 6 bases; unmatched junction nucleotides: 11. The CDR3 is made up of 14 amino acids. CDR3 residues: CASSAGDRAVEQYF. In nucleotides, the CDR3 is TGTGCCAGCAGCGCGGGTGACAGGGCGGTCGAGCAGTACTTC.

V gene TRBV6-2 or TRBV6-3 combines with J gene TRBJ2-6, with D possibly matching TRBD2 (5 bases). V was trimmed by 5 bases and J by 0 bases, leaving 14 bases between them. The CDR3 sequence is 17 residues long. The germline gives CDR1 MNHEY, CDR2 SVGEGT. The CDR3 region has the DNA TGTGCCAGCAGTCCGCGGGCGGGCTACTCTGGGGCCAACGTCCTGACTTTC. Protein sequence: CASSPRAGYSGANVLTF.

V gene TRBV29-1 combines with J gene TRBJ2-7, with 10 bases lining up with TRBD2. The junction had 14 bases not matched to a gene; V was cut back by 5 bases and J by 7 bases. Germline CDR1 reads SQVTM; CDR2 reads ANQGSEA. The CDR3 has 15 residues. In DNA, the CDR3 is TGCAGCGTTTACAGCGGGAGGGCCCAAATGAGGGAGCAGTACTTC. It encodes CSVYSGRAQMREQYF.